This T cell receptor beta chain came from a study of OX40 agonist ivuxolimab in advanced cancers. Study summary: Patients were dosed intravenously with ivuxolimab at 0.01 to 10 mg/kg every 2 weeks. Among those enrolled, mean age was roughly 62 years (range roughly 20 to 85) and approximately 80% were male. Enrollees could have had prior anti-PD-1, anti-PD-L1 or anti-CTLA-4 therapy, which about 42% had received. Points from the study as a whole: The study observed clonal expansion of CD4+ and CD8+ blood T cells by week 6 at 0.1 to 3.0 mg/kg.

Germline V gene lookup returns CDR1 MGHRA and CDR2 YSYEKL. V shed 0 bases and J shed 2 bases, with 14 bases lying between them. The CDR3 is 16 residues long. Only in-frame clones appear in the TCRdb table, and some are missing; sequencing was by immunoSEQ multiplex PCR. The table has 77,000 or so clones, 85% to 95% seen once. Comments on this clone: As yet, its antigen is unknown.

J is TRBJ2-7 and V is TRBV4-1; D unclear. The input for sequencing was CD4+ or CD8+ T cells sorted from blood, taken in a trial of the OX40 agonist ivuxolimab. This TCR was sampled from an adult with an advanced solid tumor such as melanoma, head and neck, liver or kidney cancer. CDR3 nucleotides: TGCGCCAGCAGCCAAGATCGTCTGGGGAAGGCCTACGAGCAGTACTTC. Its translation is CASSQDRLGKAYEQYF.